Listed below are T cell receptor beta chains from one sample, sequenced in a study of blood T cell repertoires in COVID-19. Libraries were prepared by immunoSEQ multiplex PCR; TCRdb keeps only in-frame clonotypes and omits some of them. This sample carries around 260,000 clones, 80% to 85% of them seen once, and the ten largest clones take about 15%. What was sequenced was peripheral blood. The receptor set was obtained from an older person with COVID-19, enrolled during active disease. The CDR3 runs from the conserved cysteine through the conserved F or W. A D gene is named only where the DNA matches it firmly. Only part of the rows carry a size: once, few, many, or a class if the clone is expanded.

NA	TRBJ1-5	14	TRBV5-6	NA	TGTGCCAGCAGCTTGGGAGGGCCGGGTCAGCCCCAGCATTTT	CASSLGGPGQPQHF
TRBD2	TRBJ2-7	15	TRBV27	NA	TGTGCCAGCAGCCTTACCGGGACTAGCGGCTACGAGCAGTACTTC	CASSLTGTSGYEQYF
TRBD2	TRBJ2-3	15	TRBV9	NA	TGTGCCAGCAGCGGTAGCGGGGGGAGCACAGATACGCAGTATTTT	CASSGSGGSTDTQYF
TRBD1	TRBJ2-5	16	TRBV12-5	once	TGTGCTAGTGGTTTGGGAACAGGGGGCGCGGGAGAGACCCAGTACTTC	CASGLGTGGAGETQYF
TRBD2	TRBJ2-1	14	TRBV6-5	NA	TGTGCCAGCAGTTATAAAGCGGGAGTAAGTGAGCAGTTCTTC	CASSYKAGVSEQFF
NA	TRBJ1-5	13	TRBV7-8	once	TGTGCCAGCAGCTCGGGGGTGGATCAGCCCCAGCATTTT	CASSSGVDQPQHF
NA	TRBJ2-3	17	TRBV3-1/TRBV3-2	NA	TGTGCCAGCAGCCAAGACCTTGTGGAGGGCCACACAGATACGCAGTATTTT	CASSQDLVEGHTDTQYF
TRBD2	TRBJ2-1	16	TRBV6-2/TRBV6-3	NA	TGTGCCAGCAGTTACTCTCGCGGGGGGGTATACAATGAGCAGTTCTTC	CASSYSRGGVYNEQFF
NA	TRBJ1-1	13	TRBV7-3	NA	TGTGCCAGCAGCCCTCGAGGCAACACTGAAGCTTTCTTT	CASSPRGNTEAFF
NA	TRBJ1-6	13	TRBV10-3	few	TGTGCCATCAGTCGGGAGCCTAATTCACCCCTCCACTTT	CAISREPNSPLHF
TRBD1	TRBJ1-2	10	TRBV11-2	NA	TGTGCCAGTCAGGGGGGTGGCTACACCTTC	CASQGGGYTF
TRBD1	TRBJ2-3	14	TRBV28	NA	TGTGCCAGCAGGGAGACAGGGGGAACAGATACGCAGTATTTT	CASRETGGTDTQYF
NA	TRBJ1-4	13	TRBV4-3	NA	TGCGCCAGCAGCCGGTTACAGGGCGAAAAACTGTTTTTT	CASSRLQGEKLFF
TRBD1	TRBJ2-7	14	TRBV7-8	NA	TGTGCCAGCAGCTTAACAGGGGGCGGCTACGAGCAGTACTTC	CASSLTGGGYEQYF
TRBD1	TRBJ1-4	15	TRBV28	NA	TGTGCCAGCAGTCCCTCTAGACAGGGCGGTGAAAAACTGTTTTTT	CASSPSRQGGEKLFF
TRBD2	TRBJ2-1	17	TRBV4-3	once	TGCGCCAGCAGCCAAGCCTGGGCGGGGGGGCGTTACAATGAGCAGTTCTTC	CASSQAWAGGRYNEQFF
TRBD1	TRBJ1-6	18	TRBV5-1	once	TGCGCCAGCAGCTTGTCGGGACAGGCGGTTGGGGATAATTCACCCCTCCACTTT	CASSLSGQAVGDNSPLHF
TRBD2	TRBJ2-1	14	TRBV7-2	NA	TGTGCCAGCGCTAGCGGGGGGGCCTTCAATGAGCAGTTCTTC	CASASGGAFNEQFF
TRBD2	TRBJ2-3	14	TRBV5-1	NA	TGCGCCAGCGCCGGGACTAGTCCCCCAGATACGCAGTATTTT	CASAGTSPPDTQYF
TRBD1	TRBJ2-5	14	TRBV5-1	NA	TGCGCCAGCAGATTGACAGGGGGTGAAGAGACCCAGTACTTC	CASRLTGGEETQYF
TRBD1	TRBJ2-3	13	TRBV29-1	NA	TGCAGCGTCCCGGGACAGGGGTTCGATACGCAGTATTTT	CSVPGQGFDTQYF
NA	TRBJ1-1	14	TRBV28	NA	TGTGCCAGCAGTCCGGACAGACCGAACACTGAAGCTTTCTTT	CASSPDRPNTEAFF
TRBD1	TRBJ2-7	15	TRBV28	NA	TGTGCCAGCAGTTCCCCGACAGGGTTAGTGGACGAGCAGTACTTC	CASSSPTGLVDEQYF
TRBD2	TRBJ2-2	17	TRBV28	NA	TGTGCCAGCACGGGACTAGCCGGGATACAGAACACCGGGGAGCTGTTTTTT	CASTGLAGIQNTGELFF
TRBD2	TRBJ2-7	14	TRBV3-1/TRBV3-2	once	TGTGCCAGCAGCCAAGGCGGCGGGAGTGGCGAGCAGTACTTC	CASSQGGGSGEQYF
NA	TRBJ2-5	15	TRBV3-1/TRBV3-2	NA	TGTGCCAGCAGCCAAGAGCAGGTACGACGCGAGACCCAGTACTTC	CASSQEQVRRETQYF
NA	TRBJ1-2	14	TRBV6-1	once	TGTGCCAGCAGTGAACAGGGCACCTACGGGGGCTACACCTTC	CASSEQGTYGGYTF
TRBD1	TRBJ2-1	15	TRBV5-1	NA	TGCGCCAGCAGCTTGGGCGGACAGGGGTACAATGAGCAGTTCTTC	CASSLGGQGYNEQFF
NA	TRBJ2-7	13	TRBV5-1	NA	TGCGCCAGCAGCTTGGTGTCTTCCTACGAGCAGTACTTC	CASSLVSSYEQYF
NA	TRBJ2-7	16	TRBV18	NA	TGTGCCAGCTCATCCGACAGCCTTTCATATGCCTACGAGCAGTACTTC	CASSSDSLSYAYEQYF
TRBD2	TRBJ2-1	16	TRBV28	NA	TGTGCCAGCAGTTTTCTAGCGGGCCTCACCTACAATGAGCAGTTCTTC	CASSFLAGLTYNEQFF
TRBD1	TRBJ1-2	14	TRBV4-3	NA	TGCGCCAGCAGCCTGATACCGGGACAGGGGGGCTACACCTTC	CASSLIPGQGGYTF
TRBD1	TRBJ2-7	14	TRBV11-2	NA	TGTGCCAGCAGCTATCCGGGACAGACCAACGAGCAGTACTTC	CASSYPGQTNEQYF
TRBD2	TRBJ2-3	15	TRBV6-5	NA	TGTGCCAGCAGTTACCGACTAGCGGGAATGGATACGCAGTATTTT	CASSYRLAGMDTQYF
TRBD1	TRBJ1-4	14	TRBV7-2	NA	TGTGCCAGCGGTCCGACAGGGTCTAATGAAAAACTGTTTTTT	CASGPTGSNEKLFF
NA	TRBJ2-1	12	TRBV7-3	few	TGTGCCAGCAGCTTTCCGGAGGGTGAGCAGTTCTTC	CASSFPEGEQFF
NA	TRBJ1-1	13	TRBV5-6	NA	TGTGCCAGCAGCTTGAACACGAACACTGAAGCTTTCTTT	CASSLNTNTEAFF
TRBD2	TRBJ2-4	16	TRBV3-1/TRBV3-2	NA	TGTGCCAGCAGCCAAGGAGTCAAACGGGAGGGAAACATTCAGTACTTC	CASSQGVKREGNIQYF
NA	TRBJ2-3	16	TRBV28	NA	TGTGCCAGCAGTTCTCTAGATCGGGCGGGCGCAGATACGCAGTATTTT	CASSSLDRAGADTQYF
NA	TRBJ1-1	15	TRBV7-2	NA	TGTGCCAGCAGCTCCTGGGGGGGGAGTTCTACTGAAGCTTTCTTT	CASSSWGGSSTEAFF
NA	TRBJ1-2	16	TRBV5-4	NA	TGTGCCAGCAGCTTGTTATCGAGGGGGAGCGGATATGGCTACACCTTC	CASSLLSRGSGYGYTF
TRBD2	TRBJ2-1	17	TRBV3-1/TRBV3-2	NA	TGTGCCAGCAGCCAAGATGTCGCTAGCGGGAGAACAAATGAGCAGTTCTTC	CASSQDVASGRTNEQFF
NA	TRBJ1-5	14	TRBV5-6	once	TGTGCCAGCAGCTCAACAGGCAGCAATCAGCCCCAGCATTTT	CASSSTGSNQPQHF
NA	TRBJ2-1	13	TRBV11-3	NA	TGTGCCAGCAGCTCTCGGCCGGGACTGGCGGCGTTCTTC	CASSSRPGLAAFF
TRBD1	TRBJ2-3	13	TRBV28	NA	TGTGCCAGCAGTCCCCACAGGGGACCTACGCAGTATTTT	CASSPHRGPTQYF
TRBD1	TRBJ1-2	15	TRBV19	NA	TGTGCCAGTAGTATAGATCGTAAAGGGGGCATCGGCTACACCTTC	CASSIDRKGGIGYTF
TRBD1	TRBJ2-7	14	TRBV19	NA	TGTGCCAGTAGTATGAGGGACAGTTCCTACGAGCAGTACTTC	CASSMRDSSYEQYF
NA	TRBJ2-3	14	TRBV11-3	once	TGTGCCAGCAGCCGCGGGGAGGTCACAGATACGCAGTATTTT	CASSRGEVTDTQYF
TRBD1	TRBJ2-7	16	TRBV28	NA	TGTGCCAGCAGTTTAGAGGGGGCGCAGTCCCTCTACGAGCAGTACTTC	CASSLEGAQSLYEQYF
NA	TRBJ1-5	13	TRBV20-1	once	TGCAGTGCTAGTGTTCAGGGTCCTCAGCCCCAGCATTTT	CSASVQGPQPQHF
NA	TRBJ2-7	15	TRBV3-1/TRBV3-2	NA	TGTGCCAGCAGCCAAGACCCGGACCCTCGGGGCGAGCAGTACTTC	CASSQDPDPRGEQYF
NA	TRBJ1-4	14	TRBV5-6	few	TGTGCCAGCAGCTTGAGGGGCGGTGGGGAAAAACTGTTTTTT	CASSLRGGGEKLFF
NA	TRBJ1-6	15	TRBV28	NA	TGTGCCAGCCAACTAGGGGAGGCGGGGAATTCACCCCTCCACTTT	CASQLGEAGNSPLHF